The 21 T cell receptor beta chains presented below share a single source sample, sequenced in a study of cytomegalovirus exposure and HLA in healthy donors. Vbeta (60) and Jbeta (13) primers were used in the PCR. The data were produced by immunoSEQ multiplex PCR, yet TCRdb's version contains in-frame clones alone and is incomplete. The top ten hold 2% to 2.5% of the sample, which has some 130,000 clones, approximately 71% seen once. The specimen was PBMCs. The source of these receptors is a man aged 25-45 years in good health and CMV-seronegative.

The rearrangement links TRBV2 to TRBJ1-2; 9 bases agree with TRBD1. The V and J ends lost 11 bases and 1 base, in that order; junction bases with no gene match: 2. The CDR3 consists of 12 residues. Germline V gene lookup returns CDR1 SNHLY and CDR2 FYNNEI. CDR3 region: CADRGINYGYTF. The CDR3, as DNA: TGTGCCGACAGGGGGATTAACTATGGCTACACCTTC.

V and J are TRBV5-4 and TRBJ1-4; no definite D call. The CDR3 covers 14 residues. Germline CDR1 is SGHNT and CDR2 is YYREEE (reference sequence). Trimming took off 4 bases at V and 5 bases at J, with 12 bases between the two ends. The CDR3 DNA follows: TGTGCCAGCAGCCCCGGGTTCCTCAATGAAAAACTGTTTTTT. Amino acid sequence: CASSPGFLNEKLFF.

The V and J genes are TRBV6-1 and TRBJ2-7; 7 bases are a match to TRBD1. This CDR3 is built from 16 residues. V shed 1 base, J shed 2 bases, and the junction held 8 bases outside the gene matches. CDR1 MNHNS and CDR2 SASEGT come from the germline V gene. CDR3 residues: CASSEGVGQGAYEQYF. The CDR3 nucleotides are TGTGCCAGCAGTGAAGGGGTTGGGCAGGGGGCCTACGAGCAGTACTTC.

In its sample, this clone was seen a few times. CDR3 loop: CASSPSTGDDEQYF. CDR3 nucleotide sequence: TGCGCCAGCAGCCCGTCGACAGGGGACGACGAGCAGTACTTC. This chain links TRBV4-1 with TRBJ2-7; TRBD1 matches 8 bases. V lost 4 bases, J lost 5 bases, and 7 bases stayed unmatched. CDR1 and CDR2 (germline): MGHRA, YSYEKL. The CDR3 spans 14 residues.

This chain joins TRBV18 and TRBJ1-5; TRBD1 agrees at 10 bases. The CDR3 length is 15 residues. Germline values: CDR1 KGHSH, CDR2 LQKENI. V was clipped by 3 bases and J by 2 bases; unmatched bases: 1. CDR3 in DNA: TGTGCCAGCTCACCTGGGACAGGGGGCAATCAGCCCCAGCATTTT. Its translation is CASSPGTGGNQPQHF.

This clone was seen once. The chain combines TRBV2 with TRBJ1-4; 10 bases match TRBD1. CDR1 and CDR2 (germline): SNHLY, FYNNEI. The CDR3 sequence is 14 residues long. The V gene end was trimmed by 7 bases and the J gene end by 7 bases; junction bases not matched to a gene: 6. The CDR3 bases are TGTGCCAGCACCCCCGGGACAGGGGTTGAAAAACTGTTTTTT. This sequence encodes CASTPGTGVEKLFF.

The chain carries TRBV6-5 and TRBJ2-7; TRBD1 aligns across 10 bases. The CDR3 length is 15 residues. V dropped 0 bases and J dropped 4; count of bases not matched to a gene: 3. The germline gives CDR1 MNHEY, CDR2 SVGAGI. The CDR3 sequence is CASSYSGTGVYEQYF. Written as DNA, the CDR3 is TGTGCCAGCAGTTACTCGGGGACAGGGGTGTACGAGCAGTACTTC.

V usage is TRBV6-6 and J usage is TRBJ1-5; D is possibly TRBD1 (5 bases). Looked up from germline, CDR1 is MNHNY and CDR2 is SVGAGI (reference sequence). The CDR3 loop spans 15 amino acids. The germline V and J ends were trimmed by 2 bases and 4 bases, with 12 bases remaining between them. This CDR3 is CASSYGRGGNQPQHF. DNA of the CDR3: TGTGCCAGCAGTTACGGTCGGGGGGGTAATCAGCCCCAGCATTTT.

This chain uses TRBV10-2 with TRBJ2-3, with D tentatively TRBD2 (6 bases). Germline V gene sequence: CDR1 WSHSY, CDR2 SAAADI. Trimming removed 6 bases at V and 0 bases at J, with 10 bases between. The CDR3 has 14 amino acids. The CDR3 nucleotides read TGCGCCAGCAGACACGGGAGTAGCACAGATACGCAGTATTTT. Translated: CASRHGSSTDTQYF.

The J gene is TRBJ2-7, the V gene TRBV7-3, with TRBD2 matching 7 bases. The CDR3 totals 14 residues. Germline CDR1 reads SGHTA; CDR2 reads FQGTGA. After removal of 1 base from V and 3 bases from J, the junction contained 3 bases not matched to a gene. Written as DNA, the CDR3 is TGTGCCAGCAGCTTAATGGGCGGGAGCTACGAGCAGTACTTC. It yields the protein CASSLMGGSYEQYF. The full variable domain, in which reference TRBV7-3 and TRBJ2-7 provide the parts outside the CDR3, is GAGVSQTPSNKVTEKGKYVELRCDPISGHTALYWYRQSLGQGPEFLIYFQGTGAADDSGLPNDRFFAVRPEGSVSTLKIQRTERGDSAVYLCASSLMGGSYEQYFGPGTRLTVT.

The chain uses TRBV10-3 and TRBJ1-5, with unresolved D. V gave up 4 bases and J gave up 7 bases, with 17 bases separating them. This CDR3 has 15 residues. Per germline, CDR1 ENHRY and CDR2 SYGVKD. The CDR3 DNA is TGTGCCATCAGTGGTGTAGGGCAGGAGGGCCAGCCCCAGCATTTT. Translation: CAISGVGQEGQPQHF.

The CDR3 DNA sequence: TGTGCCAGCTCACCATTTGGGCAACTCGACGAGCAGTACTTC. This translates into CASSPFGQLDEQYF. The chain combines TRBV18 with TRBJ2-7; no clear D. The CDR3 consists of 14 residues. V was cut by 2 bases and J by 5 bases, with 13 bases left in between. The germline V gene encodes CDR1 KGHSH and CDR2 LQKENI.

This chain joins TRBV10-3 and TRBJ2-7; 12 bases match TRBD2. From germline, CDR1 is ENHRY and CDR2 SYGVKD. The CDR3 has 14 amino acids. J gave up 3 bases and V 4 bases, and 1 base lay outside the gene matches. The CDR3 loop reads CAISATSGSYEQYF. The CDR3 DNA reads TGTGCCATCAGTGCGACTAGCGGGAGCTACGAGCAGTACTTC.

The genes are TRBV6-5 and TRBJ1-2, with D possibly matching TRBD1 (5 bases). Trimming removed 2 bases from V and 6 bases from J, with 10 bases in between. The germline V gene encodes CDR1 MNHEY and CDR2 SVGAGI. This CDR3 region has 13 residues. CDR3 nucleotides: TGTGCCAGCAGTTACAGGACAAAGAATGGCTACACCTTC. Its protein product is CASSYRTKNGYTF.

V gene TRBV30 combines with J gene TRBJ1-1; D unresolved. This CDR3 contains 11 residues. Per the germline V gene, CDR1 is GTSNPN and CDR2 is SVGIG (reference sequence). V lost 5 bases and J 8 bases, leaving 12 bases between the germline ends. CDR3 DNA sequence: TGTGCCTGGGCATACATGAGGGAAGCTTTCTTT. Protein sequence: CAWAYMREAFF.

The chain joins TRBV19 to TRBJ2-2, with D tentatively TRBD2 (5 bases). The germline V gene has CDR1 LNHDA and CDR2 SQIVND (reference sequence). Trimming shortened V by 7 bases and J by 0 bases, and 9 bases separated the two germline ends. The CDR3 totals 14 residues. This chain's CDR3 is CASTLLANTGELFF. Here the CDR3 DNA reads TGTGCCAGTACCTTACTAGCGAACACCGGGGAGCTGTTTTTT. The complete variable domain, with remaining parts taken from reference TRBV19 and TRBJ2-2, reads DGGITQSPKYLFRKEGQNVTLSCEQNLNHDAMYWYRQDPGQGLRLIYYSQIVNDFQKGDIAEGYSVSREKKESFPLTVTSAQKNPTAFYLCASTLLANTGELFFGEGSRLTVL.

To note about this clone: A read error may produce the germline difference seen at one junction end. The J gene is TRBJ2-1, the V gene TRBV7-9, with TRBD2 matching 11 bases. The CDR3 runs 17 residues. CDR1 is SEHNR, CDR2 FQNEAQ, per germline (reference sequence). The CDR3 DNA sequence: TGTGCCGGCAGCCCCAGGATAGCGGGAGGGCCCCACAATGAGCACTTCTTC. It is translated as CAGSPRIAGGPHNEHFF.

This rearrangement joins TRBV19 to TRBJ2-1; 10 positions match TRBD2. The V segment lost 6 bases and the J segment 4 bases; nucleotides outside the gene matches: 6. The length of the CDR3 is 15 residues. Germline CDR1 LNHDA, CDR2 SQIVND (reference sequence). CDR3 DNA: TGTGCCAGTAGGGCCGGGACTAGCGTATACAATGAGCAGTTCTTC. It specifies CASRAGTSVYNEQFF.

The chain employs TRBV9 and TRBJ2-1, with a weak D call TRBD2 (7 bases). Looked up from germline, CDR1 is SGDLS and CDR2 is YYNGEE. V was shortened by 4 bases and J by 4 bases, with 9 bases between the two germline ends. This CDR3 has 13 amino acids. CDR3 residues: CASSSGTYNEQFF. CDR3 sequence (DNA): TGTGCCAGCAGCAGCGGGACATACAATGAGCAGTTCTTC.

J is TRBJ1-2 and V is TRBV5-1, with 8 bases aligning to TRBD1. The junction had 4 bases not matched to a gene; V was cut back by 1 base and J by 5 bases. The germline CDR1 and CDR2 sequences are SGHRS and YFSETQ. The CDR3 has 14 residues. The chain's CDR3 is CASSLLTGEYGYTF. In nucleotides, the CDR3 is TGCGCCAGCAGCTTGTTGACAGGGGAATATGGCTACACCTTC.

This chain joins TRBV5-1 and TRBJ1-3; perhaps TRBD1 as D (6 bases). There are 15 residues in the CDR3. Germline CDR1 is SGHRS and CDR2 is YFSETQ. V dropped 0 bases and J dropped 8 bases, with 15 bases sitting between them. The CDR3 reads CASSLAGQSGDTIYF. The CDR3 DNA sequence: TGCGCCAGCAGCTTGGCCGGACAGAGCGGGGACACCATATATTTT.